This entry describes one T cell receptor beta chain. No antigen is known for it. The data stem from a study of cytomegalovirus exposure and HLA in healthy donors. General study results and limits: Later analysis indicated greater clonal expansion among HLA-associated TCR beta chains than among equally common other chains. Later analysis identified about 17,000 TCR beta sequences associated with HLA alleles, using a false discovery rate threshold of 0.05.

Researchers ran the PCR with 60 Vbeta and 13 Jbeta primers. Clones were sequenced by immunoSEQ multiplex PCR, and TCRdb holds only the in-frame ones, with some missing. The repertoire holds around 200,000 clones, with 60% to 80% as singletons. In germline, CDR1 is MNHEY, CDR2 SMNVEV (reference sequence). V lost 5 bases, J lost 2 bases, and 3 bases stayed unmatched. This CDR3 spans 14 amino acids. The chain has TRBV27 and TRBJ2-5, with TRBD2 matching over 9 bases. The clonotype was recovered from a man aged 18 to 35 in good health and CMV-seronegative. Sequencing was carried out using PBMCs. CDR3 DNA sequence: TGTGCCAGCAGTGTTAGCGGGAGACAAGAGACCCAGTACTTC. Protein product: CASSVSGRQETQYF.